This T cell receptor beta chain is from a study of T cell repertoires in cytomegalovirus infection. As for the study in general: HLA-B-restricted CMV epitopes that are well studied were used alongside recently identified HLA-C-restricted ones. In public TCR beta signatures, there were indications of both CMV infection and matching HLA type.

Study outcomes and limitations: Frequencies of public TCR beta families were cumulated, and this identified carriers of CMV plus the relevant HLA. HLA-C-restricted CMV-specific TCR beta clonotypes prevailed in the ex vivo response.

Concerning this clonotype itself: Antigen: not known.

TCRdb reprocessed the reads with MiXCR, giving one entry per CDR3 protein. The sample includes hundreds of thousands of distinct CDR3 sequences, 29% of them seen just once. From germline, CDR1 is SGHDT and CDR2 YYEEEE. The CDR3 extends over 16 amino acids. The ends lost 0 bases at V and 7 bases at J; junction bases unmatched: 12. The V and J genes are TRBV5-6 and TRBJ1-2; 7 nucleotides align to TRBD1. The receptor's source is a human donor in good health (CMV status not recorded). Some clones in this sample may be carry-over from other donors' samples. Material: cultured PBMCs, obtained from culture after CMV antigen stimulation. CDR3: CASSLGGTATWGGYTF. As DNA, the CDR3 is TGTGCCAGCAGCTTGGGAGGGACAGCAACCTGGGGTGGCTACACCTTC.